This paragraph reports one T cell receptor beta chain. Its antigen is unknown. 13 Jbeta primers and 60 Vbeta primers were used for the PCR. Data came from immunoSEQ multiplex PCR; TCRdb stores just in-frame clones and leaves some out. The sample has approximately 150,000 clones; 75% to 80% are singletons. The source of the sample is a study of cytomegalovirus exposure and HLA in healthy donors. Study in general: Earlier sequencing of some 170 million T cells yielded 100 million to 120 million unique TCR beta sequences.

The V and J ends lost 0 bases and 6 bases respectively, with 19 bases between them. CDR3 length equals 17 residues. Germline values: CDR1 SGHNT, CDR2 YENEEA. Study conclusions and caveats: Both high specificity and high sensitivity reportedly marked the classifier's diagnosis of cytomegalovirus status.

The clonotype was recovered from a man aged 40-49 years in good health and CMV-seropositive. Sample: PBMCs. The chain has TRBV11-3 and TRBJ2-3; TRBD2 is a possible D gene (5 bases). CDR3: CASSLDEVARHVDTQYF. The CDR3 coding sequence is TGTGCCAGCAGCTTAGATGAGGTAGCGCGGCATGTGGATACGCAGTATTTT.